This TCR beta chain was obtained from a study of blood T cell repertoires in COVID-19. CDR1 MNHEY and CDR2 SVGEGT come from the germline V gene. Trimming cost V 4 bases and J 2 bases, with 15 bases left between them. The CDR3 has 15 amino acids. Measured with immunoSEQ multiplex PCR; TCRdb has only the in-frame clones, and not every one. The sample records 150,000 to 200,000 clones, around 90% being singletons. The sample was peripheral blood. The rearrangement uses TRBV6-2 or TRBV6-3 and TRBJ2-7; D remains ambiguous. The clonotype originates from a man in his sixties with acute or convalescent COVID-19. The CDR3 sequence: CASSSATRATYEQYF. CDR3 nucleotide sequence: TGTGCCAGCAGTTCCGCTACCCGCGCGACCTACGAGCAGTACTTC.